The 8 T cell receptor beta chains below come from one sample, sequenced in a study of OX40 agonist ivuxolimab in advanced cancers. The repertoire was sequenced with immunoSEQ multiplex PCR; TCRdb's copy has only in-frame clones and lacks some. The profile shows some 66,000 clones, around 83% of them singletons. Sequencing used CD4+ or CD8+ T cells sorted from blood, obtained in a trial of the OX40 agonist ivuxolimab. The receptor source for this set is an adult with an advanced solid tumor such as melanoma, head and neck, liver or kidney cancer.

The V call is TRBV5-1, the J call TRBJ2-5; the D gene is possibly TRBD2 (6 bases). The ends were cut back, 5 bases at V and 4 bases at J, with 18 bases in the middle. The V gene's germline CDR1 is SGHRS and CDR2 YFSETQ. The CDR3 spans 15 residues. Here the CDR3 DNA reads TGCGCCAGCAGTTGGAGGGCGGCCGGGGGAGAGACCCAGTACTTC. This translates into CASSWRAAGGETQYF.

The chain employs TRBV19 and TRBJ1-5; 7 positions agree with TRBD1. Per the germline V gene, CDR1 is LNHDA and CDR2 is SQIVND (reference sequence). The trim removed 6 bases at V and 5 bases at J, leaving 10 bases unmatched. CDR3 length equals 15 residues. This chain's CDR3 is CASRQDRVGDQPQHF. In DNA form, the CDR3 reads TGTGCCAGTAGACAAGACAGGGTGGGGGATCAGCCCCAGCATTTT. Full variable domain (rest looked up from reference TRBV19 and TRBJ1-5): DGGITQSPKYLFRKEGQNVTLSCEQNLNHDAMYWYRQDPGQGLRLIYYSQIVNDFQKGDIAEGYSVSREKKESFPLTVTSAQKNPTAFYLCASRQDRVGDQPQHFGDGTRLSIL.

This clone turned up a few times. The chain couples TRBV7-3 to TRBJ2-6, with 7 bases matching TRBD2. The germline gives CDR1 SGHTA, CDR2 FQGTGA. With 7 bases clipped from V and 1 base from J, the junction kept 13 bases outside the gene matches. CDR3 size: 18 residues. The CDR3 DNA follows: TGTGCCAGCACCCTGTCTAGCGGATCGTCATCTGGGGCCAACGTCCTGACTTTC. This gives the protein CASTLSSGSSSGANVLTF.

This chain connects TRBV19 to TRBJ2-1; 13 positions match TRBD2. In germline, CDR1 is LNHDA, CDR2 SQIVND (reference sequence). The CDR3 has 14 residues. V dropped 8 bases and J dropped 8; count of bases not matched to a gene: 6. In DNA form, the CDR3 reads TGTGCCAGTGGACTAGCGGGAGATGGGGATGAGCAGTTCTTC. This encodes CASGLAGDGDEQFF.

The chain employs TRBV5-6 and TRBJ2-5; TRBD2 might be the D (6 bases). The DNA end is a closer match to TRBJ2-7, so the J assignment may be wrong. From germline, CDR1 is SGHDT and CDR2 YYEEEE. The CDR3 extends over 13 amino acids. The CDR3 DNA reads as TGTGCCAGCAGCCTACTAGCTCAGTACGAGCAGTACTTC. Protein sequence: CASSLLAQYEQYF.

The V and J genes are TRBV29-1 and TRBJ2-3, with D possibly being TRBD1 or TRBD2 (5 bases each). Looked up from germline, CDR1 is SQVTM and CDR2 is ANQGSEA. This CDR3 contains 13 residues. Trimming stripped 7 bases from V and 2 bases from J, with 13 bases between. CDR3 region: CSAYGTFTDTQYF. CDR3 in DNA: TGCAGCGCCTATGGGACGTTCACAGATACGCAGTATTTT.

The gene calls are TRBV6-1 and TRBJ1-1; D uncertain. This CDR3 contains 12 residues. Germline lookup yields CDR1 MNHNS and CDR2 SASEGT. The V end lost 3 bases, the J end lost 7 bases, and 9 bases lay between the germline ends. CDR3 in amino acids: CASSEFRNEAFF. DNA of the CDR3: TGTGCCAGCAGTGAGTTCCGGAATGAAGCTTTCTTT.

The gene calls are TRBV14 and TRBJ2-6; tentatively, D is TRBD1 (5 bases). Germline V gene data show CDR1 as SGHDN and CDR2 as FVKESK. The CDR3 consists of 15 residues. Trimming left V 3 bases short and J 2 bases short, with 8 bases between. In nucleotides, the CDR3 is TGTGCCAGCAGCCACAGGGCCGCTGGGGCCAACGTCCTGACTTTC. As protein: CASSHRAAGANVLTF.